A selection of T cell receptor beta chains follows, all from one sample in a study of cytomegalovirus exposure and HLA in healthy donors. Libraries were prepared by immunoSEQ multiplex PCR; TCRdb keeps only in-frame clonotypes and omits some of them. The profile shows approximately 95,000 clones, 75% to 85% of them singletons. Sequenced: PBMCs. These receptors all stem from a man aged 18 to 30 in good health and CMV-seropositive. The CDR3 runs from the conserved cysteine through the conserved F or W. D genes are given only for firm matches. Clone size is not always given. Where it is, it says once, few, many or a class for expanded clones.

v_call	j_call	clone_size	d_call	cdr3_nt	cdr3_aa
TRBV7-2	TRBJ2-4	-	TRBD2	TGTGCCAGCTGGGGCGGGGGGGCGAACATTCAGTACTTC	CASWGGGANIQYF
TRBV30	TRBJ2-3	-	-	TGTGCCTGGAGTGTACCAGACAGGGAGGCAGATACGCAGTATTTT	CAWSVPDREADTQYF
TRBV5-1	TRBJ1-4	-	TRBD1	TGCGCCAGCAGCTTCGGGACAGGGAATGAAAAACTGTTTTTT	CASSFGTGNEKLFF
TRBV6-5	TRBJ2-3	-	TRBD2	TGTGCCAGCGGTCCTACTAGCGGGGGGGCGGATACGCAGTATTTT	CASGPTSGGADTQYF
TRBV9	TRBJ2-6	-	TRBD1	TGTGCCAGCAGCGCCGGACAGGGGGCGCCTGGTGGGGCCAACGTCCTGACTTTC	CASSAGQGAPGGANVLTF
TRBV7-9	TRBJ1-3	once	TRBD1	TGTGCCAGCAGCTTCCTAGGAACAGGGGGCCTACTCTCTGGAAACACCATATATTTT	CASSFLGTGGLLSGNTIYF
TRBV12-2	TRBJ1-5	few	-	TGTGCAAGTCGCTTAGGGATAGGGACAAATCAGCCCCAGCATTTT	CASRLGIGTNQPQHF
TRBV7-9	TRBJ2-7	-	TRBD2	TGTGCCAGCAGTAAGGTACCGGGACTAGCGGGATACGAGCAGTACTTC	CASSKVPGLAGYEQYF
TRBV5-6	TRBJ1-2	-	TRBD1	TGTGCCAGCAGCTTTTCGATGACAGGGAATTATGGCTACACCTTC	CASSFSMTGNYGYTF
TRBV19	TRBJ2-1	-	TRBD1	TGTGCCAGTAGTACGGGACAGAAAATATACAATGAGCAGTTCTTC	CASSTGQKIYNEQFF
TRBV10-2	TRBJ2-2	-	TRBD1	TGCGCCAGCAGTTGGACAGGGGGTGCCGGGGAGCTGTTTTTT	CASSWTGGAGELFF
TRBV6-4	TRBJ1-1	few	-	TGTGCCAGCAGTGACAGGGTCGAGGGTGAAGCTTTCTTT	CASSDRVEGEAFF
TRBV7-9	TRBJ2-3	-	TRBD1	TGTGCCAGCAGCGACCAGACAGGGGGGCCCACAGATACGCAGTATTTT	CASSDQTGGPTDTQYF
TRBV7-2	TRBJ1-1	many	TRBD1	TGTGCCAGCAGCTTAAGACAGGGCGGTAGTGGGTCTGAAGCTTTCTTT	CASSLRQGGSGSEAFF
TRBV7-6	TRBJ2-7	-	-	TGTGCCAGCAGCTTAAAACGGGATTCATCCTACGAGCAGTACTTC	CASSLKRDSSYEQYF
TRBV29-1	TRBJ1-2	-	TRBD1	TGCAGCGTTCCTAGAGGGGGCCCCTTGGGCTACACCTTC	CSVPRGGPLGYTF
TRBV6-5	TRBJ1-1	-	-	TGTGCCAGCAGTTCCCCCAGGGGCGTGGTGAACACTGAAGCTTTCTTT	CASSSPRGVVNTEAFF
TRBV19	TRBJ1-5	-	-	TGTGCCAGTAGTATAACGGGGGGTCCAGGGCAGCCCCAGCATTTT	CASSITGGPGQPQHF
TRBV2	TRBJ2-3	once	-	TGTGCCAGCAGTGAATCCCCCGGCACAGATACGCAGTATTTT	CASSESPGTDTQYF
TRBV13	TRBJ2-7	-	-	TGTGCCAGCAGCGCCAGGGGTAAGGGCGAGCAGTACTTC	CASSARGKGEQYF
TRBV7-9	TRBJ2-1	few	-	TGTGCCAGCAGCCTACCCGGAACGAGGCGGGACAATGAGCAGTTCTTC	CASSLPGTRRDNEQFF
TRBV18	TRBJ2-7	-	-	TGTGCCAGCTCACGTACTGTCGGCGGTTACGAGCAGTACTTC	CASSRTVGGYEQYF
TRBV6-4	TRBJ2-3	-	TRBD2	TGTGCCAGCAGTTTAAGCGGGGGGGAAGGAGATACGCAGTATTTT	CASSLSGGEGDTQYF
TRBV15	TRBJ1-2	-	-	TGTGCCACCAGCACACGGACAGAGGGCTACACCTTC	CATSTRTEGYTF
TRBV7-9	TRBJ1-1	-	TRBD1	TGTGCCAGCAGCTTACCGGACAGGGAGGTCACTGAAGCTTTCTTT	CASSLPDREVTEAFF
TRBV27	TRBJ2-5	-	TRBD1	TGTGCCAGCAGTCCGGGACAGGGGGTTATTGTGGAGACCCAGTACTTC	CASSPGQGVIVETQYF
TRBV18	TRBJ2-5	-	-	TGTGCCAGCTCACCACCTCTAAGCGCTGGTGGGGCCAAGACCCAGTACTTC	CASSPPLSAGGAKTQYF
TRBV29-1	TRBJ2-3	-	-	TGCAGCGTTGCAGACAGCGCTACAGATACGCAGTATTTT	CSVADSATDTQYF
TRBV5-8	TRBJ1-2	-	-	TGTGCCAGCAGCGGGGTGCAGGGATCGAACTATGGCTACACCTTC	CASSGVQGSNYGYTF
TRBV19	TRBJ1-5	-	-	TGTGCCAGTAGTATAGTTGGCGGGGGCAATCAGCCCCAGCATTTT	CASSIVGGGNQPQHF
TRBV28	TRBJ2-3	-	-	TGTGCCAGCAAACAAAGGACTCCTCCTGGGCAGTATTTT	CASKQRTPPGQYF
TRBV19	TRBJ1-1	-	-	TGTGCCAGTAAAGTGGACAGCCTGAACACTGAAGCTTTCTTT	CASKVDSLNTEAFF
TRBV6-1	TRBJ2-3	-	TRBD2	TGTGCCAGCAGTGAAAACGGGGGGGCCTTAGATACGCAGTATTTT	CASSENGGALDTQYF
TRBV2	TRBJ1-2	-	TRBD1	TGTGCCAGCAGCCTAACAGGGGGCTGGAATGGCTACACCTTC	CASSLTGGWNGYTF
TRBV14	TRBJ1-2	-	TRBD1	TGTGCCAGCAGCGCACAGACAGGGGATTCATATGGCTACACCTTC	CASSAQTGDSYGYTF
TRBV7-9	TRBJ1-3	-	-	TGTGCCAGCAGCAGTTCGGGGTCTGGAAACACCATATATTTT	CASSSSGSGNTIYF
TRBV4-2	TRBJ2-3	-	-	TGTGCCAGCAGCCAAGTCGGGCAGGGGTACACAGATACGCAGTATTTT	CASSQVGQGYTDTQYF
TRBV6-5	TRBJ2-7	-	-	TGTGCCAGCAGTTCGGTCGTTGCTAGCCTTTCGGGAGAGCAGTACTTC	CASSSVVASLSGEQYF